The 15 T cell receptor beta chains presented below share a single source sample, sequenced in a study of blood T cell repertoires in COVID-19. Clones were sequenced by immunoSEQ multiplex PCR, and TCRdb holds only the in-frame ones, with some missing. Here the sample spans approximately 330,000 clones, 89% being singletons. Material: PBMCs or T cells enriched from blood (not recorded which). These receptors originate from a woman in her twenties or thirties who had recovered from COVID-19.

The chain has TRBV6-5 and TRBJ2-3; D may be TRBD1 (5 bases). The CDR3 is 15 amino acids. The germline gives CDR1 MNHEY, CDR2 SVGAGI. Trimming took 6 bases from V and 6 from J, leaving 19 bases between them. This CDR3 reads CASSPYRLSGDTQYF. The CDR3 nucleotides read TGTGCCAGCAGCCCATACAGGCTCTCAGGGGATACGCAGTATTTT.

The gene calls are TRBV28 and TRBJ2-7; 14 bases map to TRBD2. The CDR3 length is 22 residues. V lost 3 bases to trimming and J lost 2 bases; unmatched junction nucleotides: 21. Germline CDR1 reads MDHEN; CDR2 reads SYDVKM. CDR3 DNA: TGTGCCAGCAGTTTCCCCGGGGGGCGAAGACTAGCGGGAGGGCCTCGGCCCTACGAGCAGTACTTC. Protein product: CASSFPGGRRLAGGPRPYEQYF.

In its sample, this clone was seen once. The rearrangement joins TRBV6-1 to TRBJ2-7, with D perhaps matching TRBD1 (5 bases). The V gene lost 1 base and the J gene lost 8 bases, with 21 bases spanning the gap. Germline V gives CDR1 MNHNS, CDR2 SASEGT. CDR3 length: 16 residues. The CDR3 DNA reads TGTGCCAGCAGTGAAGAGGGGTTTGGGCTAGGTCTCAAGCAGTACTTC. Amino acids: CASSEEGFGLGLKQYF.

For the CDR3, the DNA is TGTGCCAGCAGCGCCACCGGGACTAGCGGGATAGCTACGCAGTATTTT. It is translated as CASSATGTSGIATQYF. This chain uses TRBV7-9 with TRBJ2-3, with TRBD2 matching over 13 bases. The CDR3 covers 16 residues. Trimming cost V 5 bases and J 8 bases; bases outside gene matches: 10. The germline V gene has CDR1 SEHNR and CDR2 FQNEAQ (reference sequence).

This chain joins TRBV11-3 and TRBJ1-1, with 7 bases that match TRBD1. CDR3 length: 13 amino acids. V shed 5 bases, J shed 5 bases, and the junction held 5 bases outside the gene matches. The germline gives CDR1 SGHNT, CDR2 YENEEA. CDR3 in amino acids: CASSPTGETEAFF. The CDR3 bases are TGTGCCAGCAGCCCTACAGGGGAGACTGAAGCTTTCTTT. The entire variable domain, with the rest obtained from reference TRBV11-3 and TRBJ1-1, is as follows: EAGVVQSPRYKIIEKKQPVAFWCNPISGHNTLYWYLQNLGQGPELLIRYENEEAVDDSQLPKDRFSAERLKGVDSTLKIQPAELGDSAVYLCASSPTGETEAFFGQGTRLTVV.

The chain couples TRBV5-1 to TRBJ1-1; 9 bases are shared with TRBD1. Trimming took 3 bases from V and 4 from J; bases not matched to a gene: 13. CDR1 and CDR2 from the germline V gene are SGHRS and YFSETQ. The CDR3 has 17 residues. DNA for the CDR3: TGCGCCAGCAGCTCCGGGACAGGGAGCATAGCAGGCACTGAAGCTTTCTTT. It encodes CASSSGTGSIAGTEAFF.

This clone was observed a single time. The chain recombines TRBV11-2 with TRBJ1-3; D remains unclear. The CDR3 spans 19 residues. The V gene lost 5 bases and the J gene lost 0 bases, with 23 bases spanning the gap. Germline lookup yields CDR1 SGHAT and CDR2 FQNNGV. CDR3 sequence (DNA): TGTGCCAGCAGCCCGAAACCGAGTGGTTTAATCCCCTCTGGAAACACCATATATTTT. The encoded protein is CASSPKPSGLIPSGNTIYF.

The V call is TRBV19, the J call TRBJ1-5; 9 bases map to TRBD1. The CDR3 length is 15 residues. Germline-derived CDR1 and CDR2 are LNHDA and SQIVND (reference sequence). The ends lost 5 bases at V and 5 bases at J; junction bases unmatched: 7. The CDR3 here is CASSQQTGGDQPQHF. DNA of the CDR3: TGTGCCAGTAGTCAGCAGACAGGGGGGGATCAGCCCCAGCATTTT.

In this sample, this clone turned up a few times. CDR3 in amino acids: CASSSPRGTSDADTQYF. The CDR3 bases are TGTGCCAGCAGCTCGCCCCGTGGGACTAGCGACGCAGATACGCAGTATTTT. The chain couples TRBV5-8 to TRBJ2-3; 10 nucleotides match TRBD2. The CDR3 length is 17 residues. Trimming took 3 bases from V and 4 from J; bases not matched to a gene: 11. Germline lookup yields CDR1 SGHTS and CDR2 YDEGEE. Filled out from reference TRBV5-8 and TRBJ2-3, the complete variable domain reads EAGVTQSPTHLIKTRGQQATLRCSPISGHTSVYWYQQALGLGLQFLLWYDEGEERNRGNFPPRFSGRQFPNYSSELNVNALELEDSALYLCASSSPRGTSDADTQYFGPGTRLTVL.

The chain employs TRBV19 and TRBJ1-1; no definite D call. This CDR3 is 15 amino acids long. The V end was cut by 0 bases, the J end by 2 bases, with 10 bases between. The germline V gene has CDR1 LNHDA and CDR2 SQIVND (reference sequence). CDR3 loop: CASSIEGPGNTEAFF. The CDR3 DNA reads TGTGCCAGTAGTATAGAAGGCCCGGGAAACACTGAAGCTTTCTTT.

The chain couples TRBV7-3 to TRBJ2-1; D unresolved. The V gene lost 2 bases and the J gene lost 9 bases, with 11 bases spanning the gap. This CDR3 has 13 residues. Germline V gives CDR1 SGHTA, CDR2 FQGTGA. The CDR3 spells CASSLSSNSEQFF. CDR3 coding DNA: TGTGCCAGCAGCTTATCTAGTAATAGTGAGCAGTTCTTC.

V usage is TRBV29-1 and J usage is TRBJ2-3; D call uncertain. Trimming removed 5 bases from V and 6 bases from J, with 12 bases in between. The germline V gene has CDR1 SQVTM and CDR2 ANQGSEA. CDR3 length: 12 amino acids. The CDR3: CSVLTSADTQYF. The CDR3 bases are TGCAGCGTTTTGACCTCAGCGGATACGCAGTATTTT.

V and J are TRBV2 and TRBJ1-2, with D possibly TRBD1 on 5 matching bases. There are 13 residues in the CDR3. Germline lookup yields CDR1 SNHLY and CDR2 FYNNEI. The V and J ends lost 4 bases and 3 bases respectively, with 9 bases between them. The DNA for the CDR3 is TGTGCCAGCAGTGCAGGGAATGACTATGGCTACACCTTC. It yields the protein CASSAGNDYGYTF.

The chain employs TRBV6-5 and TRBJ2-7, with 8 bases that match TRBD1. The germline V gene encodes CDR1 MNHEY and CDR2 SVGAGI. Trimming took 0 bases from V and 7 from J; bases not matched to a gene: 11. The CDR3 sequence is 16 residues long. Here the CDR3 DNA reads TGTGCCAGCAGTTACTCTTGGACAGGGCAAGTGGGAGAGCAGTACTTC. This gives the protein CASSYSWTGQVGEQYF.

The chain couples TRBV15 to TRBJ2-5; 9 nucleotides line up with TRBD1. Germline V CDR1 and CDR2: LNHNV, YYDKDF (reference sequence). V lost 6 bases and J lost 4; bases outside the gene matches: 6. The CDR3 loop spans 14 amino acids. The CDR3 loop is CATRTGGWLETQYF. In DNA, the CDR3 is TGTGCCACCAGGACAGGGGGTTGGCTAGAGACCCAGTACTTC.